One and the same sample provided the 24 T cell receptor beta chains below, sequenced in a study of beta chain features in type 1 diabetes. Notes on the study in general: TCRB CDR3s from Type 1 diabetes patients were moderately but significantly shorter in all four CD4+ subsets.

Reverse transcription of all isolated RNA meant that expressed TCRB transcripts were sequenced. Profiling relied on immunoSEQ multiplex PCR, and the TCRdb table lists in-frame clones only, not all of them. The sample gives approximately 270,000 clones, roughly an eighth of which show up once; roughly 0.018% is in the top ten. These receptors are not linked to any known antigen. Sequencing input: naive CD4+ T cells from blood. These receptors were taken from a young man with type 1 diabetes.

This clone was seen a handful of times. CDR3 sequence: CASSPNTGQTNTEAFF. CDR3 DNA: TGTGCCAGCTCACCCAATACGGGACAGACGAACACTGAAGCTTTCTTT. The chain is built from TRBV18 and TRBJ1-1; TRBD1 matches at 7 bases. V shed 3 bases and J 1 base; nucleotides not matched to a gene: 8. Germline V gene lookup returns CDR1 KGHSH and CDR2 LQKENI. The CDR3 loop spans 16 amino acids. Based on the CDR3 plus reference TRBV18 and TRBJ1-1, the full variable domain is NAGVMQNPRHLVRRRGQEARLRCSPMKGHSHVYWYRQLPEEGLKFMVYLQKENIIDESGMPKERFSAEFPKEGPSILRIQQVVRGDSAAYFCASSPNTGQTNTEAFFGQGTRLTVV.

This sequence joins TRBV2 and TRBJ1-1; 7 nucleotides line up with TRBD1. The ends lost 6 bases at V and 0 bases at J; junction bases unmatched: 4. The CDR3 has 14 amino acids. Per the germline V gene, CDR1 is SNHLY and CDR2 is FYNNEI. In DNA, the CDR3 is TGTGCCAGCAGAGAGACAGGGTTGAACACTGAAGCTTTCTTT. Its protein is CASRETGLNTEAFF.

This clone was picked up a small number of times. The chain uses TRBV11-2 and TRBJ2-7; 7 nucleotides align to TRBD1. CDR1 is SGHAT and CDR2 is FQNNGV in the germline V gene. The CDR3 consists of 15 residues. The ends lost 6 bases at V and 2 bases at J; junction bases unmatched: 10. The CDR3 nucleotides read TGTGCCAGCAGAGCAAACAGGGGCTCTCCCTACGAGCAGTACTTC. This encodes CASRANRGSPYEQYF.

This chain uses TRBV18 with TRBJ2-1; 7 nucleotides agree with TRBD1. The V and J ends lost 3 bases and 7 bases, in that order; junction bases with no gene match: 6. The CDR3 spans 14 residues. Germline-derived CDR1 and CDR2 are KGHSH and LQKENI. CDR3 region: CASSPDRSPNEQFF. The CDR3 DNA is TGTGCCAGCTCACCGGACAGGTCTCCTAATGAGCAGTTCTTC.

The genes are TRBV4-1 and TRBJ2-1, with 11 bases that match TRBD2. CDR1 is MGHRA and CDR2 is YSYEKL in the germline V gene. The CDR3 loop spans 15 amino acids. Trimming cost V 1 base and J 6 bases; bases outside gene matches: 2. This chain's CDR3 is CASSQVSGRANEQFF. The CDR3 DNA reads as TGCGCCAGCAGCCAAGTTAGCGGGAGGGCCAATGAGCAGTTCTTC.

The gene calls are TRBV5-6 and TRBJ2-5, with D tentatively TRBD2 (7 bases). CDR3 size: 15 residues. The V and J ends lost 4 bases and 2 bases respectively, with 15 bases between them. Germline CDR1 SGHDT, CDR2 YYEEEE. In nucleotides, the CDR3 is TGTGCCAGCAGCCTGGGGGGGCGACGGCAAGAGACCCAGTACTTC. Protein sequence: CASSLGGRRQETQYF.

This clone appeared a few times. The chain combines TRBV7-3 with TRBJ2-2; no clear D gene. The CDR3 length is 15 residues. Germline assignment: CDR1 SGHTA and CDR2 FQGTGA. Trimming shortened V by 3 bases and J by 5 bases, and 13 bases separated the two germline ends. CDR3 sequence (DNA): TGTGCCAGCAGCTTTGTTTCAGGCTCAACCGGGGAGCTGTTTTTT. It specifies CASSFVSGSTGELFF. The complete variable domain, with remaining parts taken from reference TRBV7-3 and TRBJ2-2, reads GAGVSQTPSNKVTEKGKYVELRCDPISGHTALYWYRQSLGQGPEFLIYFQGTGAADDSGLPNDRFFAVRPEGSVSTLKIQRTERGDSAVYLCASSFVSGSTGELFFGEGSRLTVL.

As to this clone: Other nucleotide sequences in the sample specify the same CDR3. The chain employs TRBV18 and TRBJ2-4; D may be TRBD2 (6 bases). This CDR3 region has 15 residues. The V and J ends lost 0 bases and 1 base respectively, with 7 bases between them. Germline-derived CDR1 and CDR2 are KGHSH and LQKENI. For the CDR3, the DNA is TGTGCCAGCTCACCACCGGGACTCGCCAAAAACATTCAGTACTTC. It encodes CASSPPGLAKNIQYF.

This clone was counted between two and nine times. The chain couples TRBV5-1 to TRBJ2-2; 7 bases are a match to TRBD1. The trim removed 4 bases at V and 3 bases at J, leaving 6 bases unmatched. CDR3 length: 15 amino acids. Germline CDR1 reads SGHRS; CDR2 reads YFSETQ. In DNA, the CDR3 is TGCGCCAGCAGCACCAGGACAGGCTACACCGGGGAGCTGTTTTTT. As protein: CASSTRTGYTGELFF.

This clone was found a few times. The chain carries TRBV7-7 and TRBJ2-2; tentative D call: TRBD1 (6 bases). V was pared by 6 bases and J by 2 bases, with 10 bases between. CDR3 length equals 14 residues. In germline, CDR1 is SSHAT, CDR2 FNYEAQ (reference sequence). CDR3 bases: TGTGCCAGCAGGTCGGACAGAAACACCGGGGAGCTGTTTTTT. As protein: CASRSDRNTGELFF.

J is TRBJ2-1 and V is TRBV7-8; 7 bases align to TRBD1. V was clipped by 5 bases and J by 4 bases; unmatched bases: 5. The CDR3 contains 14 residues. Germline CDR1 SGHVS, CDR2 FQNEAQ. Here the CDR3 reads CASSLRQGYNEQFF. In DNA form, the CDR3 reads TGTGCCAGCAGCCTACGACAGGGTTACAATGAGCAGTTCTTC.

The gene calls are TRBV7-9 and TRBJ2-3; 11 bases line up with TRBD2. The CDR3 has 13 amino acids. Germline values: CDR1 SEHNR, CDR2 FQNEAQ (reference sequence). After removal of 7 bases from V and 6 bases from J, the junction contained 3 bases not matched to a gene. This chain's CDR3 is CASKLAGDDTQYF. The CDR3 nucleotides are TGTGCCAGCAAACTAGCGGGAGACGATACGCAGTATTTT.

Details on this clone: Other DNA sequences in the sample encode the same CDR3. V is TRBV9 and J is TRBJ2-7, with 7 bases matching TRBD1. The V segment lost 7 bases and the J segment 0 bases; nucleotides outside the gene matches: 7. CDR3 size: 14 residues. Looked up from germline, CDR1 is SGDLS and CDR2 is YYNGEE. The DNA for the CDR3 is TGTGCCAGCTCACCTAGACAGGGCTCCTACGAGCAGTACTTC. Amino acids: CASSPRQGSYEQYF. The full variable domain, its missing parts supplied by reference TRBV9 and TRBJ2-7, is DSGVTQTPKHLITATGQRVTLRCSPRSGDLSVYWYQQSLDQGLQFLIQYYNGEERAKGNILERFSAQQFPDLHSELNLSSLELGDSALYFCASSPRQGSYEQYFGPGTRLTVT.

The table lists this clone with a few counts. Different DNA sequences within this sample yield the same CDR3. This chain uses TRBV5-1 with TRBJ2-5; 7 bases fit TRBD1. This CDR3 spans 14 amino acids. The trim removed 0 bases at V and 4 bases at J, leaving 3 bases unmatched. CDR1 SGHRS and CDR2 YFSETQ come from the germline V gene. The CDR3 protein is CASSLEGQRETQYF. CDR3 nucleotides: TGCGCCAGCAGCTTGGAGGGACAGAGAGAGACCCAGTACTTC.

This chain links TRBV19 with TRBJ2-1; TRBD1 matches at 9 bases. CDR1 LNHDA and CDR2 SQIVND come from the germline V gene (reference sequence). This CDR3 spans 12 amino acids. The ends lost 6 bases at V and 10 bases at J; junction bases unmatched: 4. The chain's CDR3 is CASRDRGTEQFF. The CDR3 coding sequence is TGTGCCAGTAGGGACAGGGGTACGGAGCAGTTCTTC.

V usage is TRBV19 and J usage is TRBJ2-7; 9 bases align to TRBD2. The V gene end was trimmed by 3 bases and the J gene end by 0 bases; junction bases not matched to a gene: 3. Looked up from germline, CDR1 is LNHDA and CDR2 is SQIVND (reference sequence). CDR3 length: 15 residues. The CDR3 nucleotides read TGTGCCAGTAGTATCGGTAGCGGGAGCTCCTACGAGCAGTACTTC. It yields the protein CASSIGSGSSYEQYF.

This clone has just a few counts. This chain connects TRBV2 to TRBJ2-3; D is perhaps TRBD2 (5 bases). Germline V gene data show CDR1 as SNHLY and CDR2 as FYNNEI. V dropped 5 bases and J dropped 10 bases, with 19 bases sitting between them. The CDR3 is made up of 14 amino acids. DNA of the CDR3: TGTGCCAGCAGTATCCGGCTAGCCCAAGTCGCGCAGTATTTT. Translating gives CASSIRLAQVAQYF.

This clone was found a few times. J is TRBJ2-3 and V is TRBV7-9; 10 nucleotides match TRBD2. The V and J ends lost 5 bases and 6 bases, in that order; junction bases with no gene match: 5. In germline, CDR1 is SEHNR, CDR2 FQNEAQ (reference sequence). The CDR3 is made up of 14 amino acids. The CDR3 reads CASSPGTSADTQYF. CDR3 nucleotides: TGTGCCAGCAGCCCGGGGACTAGCGCTGATACGCAGTATTTT.

In its sample, this clone was seen a few times. As DNA, the CDR3 is TGTGCCAGCAGCTCGGGACAGTCGGACGAGCAGTACTTC. This gives the protein CASSSGQSDEQYF. J is TRBJ2-7 and V is TRBV28; TRBD1 aligns across 7 bases. Germline V lookup: CDR1 MDHEN, CDR2 SYDVKM. The CDR3 contains 13 residues. V gave up 6 bases and J gave up 5 bases; unmatched junction bases: 7.

This clone has a handful of counts. The chain uses TRBV28 and TRBJ2-7, with TRBD2 matching 8 bases. V shed 5 bases, J shed 5 bases, and the junction held 8 bases outside the gene matches. Germline loops: CDR1 MDHEN, CDR2 SYDVKM. The CDR3 loop spans 14 amino acids. This CDR3 is CASSPRTSPDEQYF. CDR3 DNA: TGTGCCAGCAGTCCAAGGACTAGCCCGGACGAGCAGTACTTC.

The V call is TRBV19, the J call TRBJ2-1; D not resolved. The CDR3 sequence is 16 residues long. Germline V gene lookup returns CDR1 LNHDA and CDR2 SQIVND (reference sequence). Trimming removed 2 bases from V and 0 bases from J, with 11 bases in between. The CDR3 loop reads CASSIWPTGSYNEQFF. The CDR3 nucleotides are TGTGCCAGTAGTATATGGCCGACGGGCTCCTACAATGAGCAGTTCTTC. The full variable domain, in which reference TRBV19 and TRBJ2-1 provide the parts outside the CDR3, is DGGITQSPKYLFRKEGQNVTLSCEQNLNHDAMYWYRQDPGQGLRLIYYSQIVNDFQKGDIAEGYSVSREKKESFPLTVTSAQKNPTAFYLCASSIWPTGSYNEQFFGPGTRLTVL.

The chain employs TRBV15 and TRBJ2-3; TRBD2 aligns across 10 bases. V gave up 0 bases and J gave up 2 bases; unmatched junction bases: 5. Germline CDR1 is LNHNV and CDR2 is YYDKDF (reference sequence). This CDR3 is built from 17 residues. The CDR3 DNA sequence: TGTGCCACCAGCAGAGATGGACTAGCGGACTTCACAGATACGCAGTATTTT. Its translation is CATSRDGLADFTDTQYF.

The CDR3 bases are TGTGCCAGCAGCTTAGCCGGGAGTACAGAGACCCAGTACTTC. It specifies CASSLAGSTETQYF. The chain employs TRBV7-9 and TRBJ2-5; perhaps TRBD2 as D (6 bases). The germline gives CDR1 SEHNR, CDR2 FQNEAQ (reference sequence). V gave up 0 bases and J gave up 4 bases, with 9 bases separating them. This CDR3 spans 14 amino acids.

V and J are TRBV18 and TRBJ1-2; the D gene is possibly TRBD1 (6 bases). Germline lookup yields CDR1 KGHSH and CDR2 LQKENI. The CDR3 has 15 residues. V gave up 3 bases and J gave up 6 bases, with 17 bases separating them. CDR3 protein: CASSPPGDEGNGYTF. The CDR3 coding sequence is TGTGCCAGCTCACCCCCAGGGGACGAGGGAAATGGCTACACCTTC.